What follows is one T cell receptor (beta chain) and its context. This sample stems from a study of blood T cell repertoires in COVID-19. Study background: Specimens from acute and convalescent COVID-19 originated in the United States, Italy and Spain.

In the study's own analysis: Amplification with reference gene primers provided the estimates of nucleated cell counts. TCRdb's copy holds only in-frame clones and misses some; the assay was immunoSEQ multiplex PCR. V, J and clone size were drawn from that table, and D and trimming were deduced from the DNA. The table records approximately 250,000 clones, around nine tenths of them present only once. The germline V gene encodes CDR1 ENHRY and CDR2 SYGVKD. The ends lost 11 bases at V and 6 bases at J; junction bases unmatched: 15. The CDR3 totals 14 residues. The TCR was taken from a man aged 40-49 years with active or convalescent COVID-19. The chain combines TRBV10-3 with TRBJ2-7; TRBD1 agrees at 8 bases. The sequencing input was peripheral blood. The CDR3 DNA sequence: TGTGCCGTCCAAAGGGACAGGCTGCATACCGAGCAGTACTTC. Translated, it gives CAVQRDRLHTEQYF.